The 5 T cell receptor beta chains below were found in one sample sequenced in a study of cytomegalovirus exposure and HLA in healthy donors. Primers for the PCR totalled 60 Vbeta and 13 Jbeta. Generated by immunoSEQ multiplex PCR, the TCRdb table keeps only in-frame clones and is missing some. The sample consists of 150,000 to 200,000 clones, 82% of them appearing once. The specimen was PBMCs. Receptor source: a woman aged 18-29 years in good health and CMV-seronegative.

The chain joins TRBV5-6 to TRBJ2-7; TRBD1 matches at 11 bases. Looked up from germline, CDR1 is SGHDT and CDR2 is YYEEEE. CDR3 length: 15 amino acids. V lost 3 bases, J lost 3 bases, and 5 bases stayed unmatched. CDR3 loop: CASSYWDRGNYEQYF. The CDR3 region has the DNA TGTGCCAGCAGCTATTGGGACAGGGGGAACTACGAGCAGTACTTC.

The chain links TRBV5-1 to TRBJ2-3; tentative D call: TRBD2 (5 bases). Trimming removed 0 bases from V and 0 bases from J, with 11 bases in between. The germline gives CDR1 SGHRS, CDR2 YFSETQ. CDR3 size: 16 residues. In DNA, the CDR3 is TGCGCCAGCAGCTTGGTCCAGCGGCAGAGCACAGATACGCAGTATTTT. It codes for CASSLVQRQSTDTQYF.

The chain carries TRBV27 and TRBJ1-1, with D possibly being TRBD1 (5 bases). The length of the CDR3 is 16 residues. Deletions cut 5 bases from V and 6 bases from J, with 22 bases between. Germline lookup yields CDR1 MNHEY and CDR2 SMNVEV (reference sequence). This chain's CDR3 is CASSPPLTTWGAEAFF. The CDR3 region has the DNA TGTGCCAGCAGTCCCCCACTCACAACATGGGGGGCTGAAGCTTTCTTT.

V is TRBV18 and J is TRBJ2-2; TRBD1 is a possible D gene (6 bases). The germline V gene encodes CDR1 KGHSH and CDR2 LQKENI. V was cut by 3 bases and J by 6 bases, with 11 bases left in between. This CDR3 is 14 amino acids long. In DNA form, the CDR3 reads TGTGCCAGCTCACCTTCAGGGGTTCCCGGGGAGCTGTTTTTT. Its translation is CASSPSGVPGELFF.

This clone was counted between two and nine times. The CDR3 DNA follows: TGTGCCAGCTCACCAGGGCTGGATGGCTACACCTTC. Its protein is CASSPGLDGYTF. V is TRBV18 and J is TRBJ1-2; D is ambiguous. The CDR3 is made up of 12 amino acids. In germline, CDR1 is KGHSH, CDR2 LQKENI. V was cut by 2 bases and J by 6 bases, with 7 bases left in between. Using reference TRBV18 and TRBJ1-2 for the parts outside the CDR3, the full variable domain is NAGVMQNPRHLVRRRGQEARLRCSPMKGHSHVYWYRQLPEEGLKFMVYLQKENIIDESGMPKERFSAEFPKEGPSILRIQQVVRGDSAAYFCASSPGLDGYTFGSGTRLTVV.